This record concerns one T cell receptor beta chain sequence. V lost 3 bases to trimming and J lost 3 bases; unmatched junction nucleotides: 6. CDR1 and CDR2 (germline): MDHEN, SYDVKM. This CDR3 comprises 15 residues. The data originate from a study of blood T cell repertoires in COVID-19. Study details: Collection of acute and convalescent COVID-19 samples took place in the United States, Italy and Spain.

Libraries were prepared by immunoSEQ multiplex PCR; TCRdb keeps only in-frame clonotypes and omits some of them. The sample yields about 280,000 clones, 89% seen once. The receptor was isolated from a middle-aged woman who had recovered from COVID-19. The gene calls are TRBV28 and TRBJ2-3, with 7 bases matching TRBD1. Input material: peripheral blood. The CDR3 region has the DNA TGTGCCAGCAGTTTGCCCCTACAGGGGACAGATACGCAGTATTTT. The encoded protein is CASSLPLQGTDTQYF. The variable domain in full, completed from reference TRBV28 and TRBJ2-3, reads DVKVTQSSRYLVKRTGEKVFLECVQDMDHENMFWYRQDPGLGLRLIYFSYDVKMKEKGDIPEGYSVSREKKERFSLILESASTNQTSMYLCASSLPLQGTDTQYFGPGTRLTVL.